This TCR beta chain was recovered during a study of T cell repertoires in cytomegalovirus infection (dated by TCRdb to about 2019). About the investigation overall: Donor HLA type was relevant to the analysis, because carriage of CMV infection together with the matching HLA type was indicated by public TCR beta signatures.

Study-level results and caveats: In both this cohort and an independent roughly 350-donor cohort, the cumulative frequency of public TCR beta family members distinguished carriers of CMV infection plus the relevant HLA type. The ex vivo response was dominated by HLA-C-restricted CMV-specific TCR beta clonotypes, which also provided the single most frequent clonotype in two of eight donors.

The germline V gene specifies SGHDN as CDR1 and FVKESK as CDR2. From the cysteine up to the phenylalanine, the CDR3 has a length of 13 residues. Only CDR3 DNA is held: 39 bases, read in frame from base 1. V loses 1 base at its end and J loses 5 bases; junction bases beyond the gene matches: 1. The data were produced on an Illumina HiSeq 1500. TCRdb passed the public sequencing reads through fastp at Q25 and MiXCR, retaining productive beta sequences. Every distinct CDR3 protein forms one entry, paired with its most common genes and DNA. The sample contains 200,000 to 300,000 distinct CDR3 sequences, approximately 15% of them found a single time. The ten top clones hold 8.5% to 10% of the sample. This clonotype was seen a handful of times. It has no known antigen specificity. No per-base quality is available; no much larger clone lies one base away.

The V and J segments used are TRBV14 and TRBJ1-2, and TRBD1 matches 7 of the central bases. The receptor was isolated from a human donor in good health (CMV status not recorded). Some clones in this sample may be carry-over from other donors' samples. Source material: PBMCs. CDR3 reads: CASSQVTGYGYTF. The DNA is TGTGCCAGCAGCCAAGTGACAGGGTATGGCTACACCTTC.